This T cell receptor beta chain is from a study of T cells in Graves' hyperthyroidism and ophthalmopathy. After removal of 4 bases from V and 5 bases from J, the junction contained 9 bases not matched to a gene. The CDR3 contains 15 residues. Germline CDR1 and CDR2: MNHEY and SMNVEV (reference sequence). This clonotype was detected only a few times. Amplification of TCR beta CDR3 regions used RNA as the template. RT-PCR in the first round (using the HTBI primer set) targeted the TCR CDR3. TCRdb reprocessed the multiplex PCR reads with MiXCR, giving one entry per CDR3 protein. The sample carries 500,000 to 650,000 distinct CDR3 sequences, roughly a sixth recorded once.

The sequence derives from a woman between 18 and 30 years old with Graves' ophthalmopathy. The V and J genes are TRBV27 and TRBJ2-5, with 8 positions matching TRBD1. Material for sequencing was blood. The CDR3 region is CASSSFRRGRETQYF. In nucleotides, the CDR3 is TGTGCCAGCAGTTCCTTCCGCAGGGGGCGGGAGACCCAGTACTTC.